One sample yielded the 12 T cell receptor beta chains listed below, sequenced in a study of regulatory T cells in long-lasting Graves disease. Noted time point: persistent/refractory GD, antithyroid drugs over 5 years with positive TRAb. PBMCs were the source of the RNA used for TCR sequencing. Arm-PCR of CDR3 regions and iRepertoire HTBI primers were the basis on which TCR beta libraries were built. In TCRdb, the multiplex PCR reads were re-called with MiXCR into one record per CDR3 protein. There are more than 300,000 distinct CDR3 sequences in the sample; around 19% occur only once, and around 30% lies in the top ten. Sample: peripheral blood mononuclear cells (PBMCs), taken when the disease was refractory, from a patient treated with antithyroid drugs. The receptors here all came from a female donor with Graves disease.

The table lists this clonotype with a few counts. The chain carries TRBV18 and TRBJ2-7; D is unresolved. Germline-derived CDR1 and CDR2 are KGHSH and LQKENI. V was cut by 2 bases and J by 0 bases, with 11 bases left in between. There are 15 residues in the CDR3. DNA for the CDR3: TGTGCCAGCTCACCATTGGCAGAAAGCTCCTACGAGCAGTACTTC. This codes for CASSPLAESSYEQYF.

This clonotype has more than one count but fewer than ten. The V call is TRBV6-6, the J call TRBJ1-2; the D is unclear. The CDR3 totals 14 residues. V was trimmed by 0 bases and J by 4 bases, leaving 9 bases between them. Germline-derived CDR1 and CDR2 are MNHNY and SVGAGI (reference sequence). The CDR3 is CASSYSPGLYGYTF. CDR3 sequence (DNA): TGTGCCAGCAGTTACTCGCCAGGACTCTATGGCTACACCTTC.

This clonotype was seen many times. The chain has TRBV28 and TRBJ2-7, with 7 bases fitting TRBD1. Germline CDR1 is MDHEN and CDR2 is SYDVKM. The V and J ends lost 4 bases and 3 bases, in that order; junction bases with no gene match: 15. The CDR3 extends over 17 amino acids. As DNA, the CDR3 is TGTGCCAGCAGTTATGGACAGGTTTGGGGGAGCTTCTACGAGCAGTACTTC. Its protein product is CASSYGQVWGSFYEQYF.

The V and J genes are TRBV20-1 and TRBJ1-5; D might be TRBD1 (5 bases). Per the germline V gene, CDR1 is DFQATT and CDR2 is SNEGSKA (reference sequence). There are 16 residues in the CDR3. V was cut by 0 bases and J by 2 bases, with 14 bases left in between. The CDR3 region is CSAREPDSRGNQPQHF. CDR3 nucleotides: TGCAGTGCTAGAGAGCCCGACAGCCGAGGCAATCAGCCCCAGCATTTT.

This clonotype has only a few counts. A much larger clone differs by one base, so this may be a read error. The chain employs TRBV7-2 and TRBJ1-2, with D tentatively TRBD1 (5 bases). Germline V gene data show CDR1 as SGHTA and CDR2 as FQGNSA. V lost 5 bases, J lost 10 bases, and 17 bases lay in between. This CDR3 has 13 amino acids. CDR3 DNA: TGTGCCAGCAGCCCTTTCGGTTGGGGCGACTACACCTTC. It translates to CASSPFGWGDYTF.

The chain employs TRBV18 and TRBJ2-2; 8 bases align to TRBD2. Germline values: CDR1 KGHSH, CDR2 LQKENI. V gave up 3 bases and J gave up 7 bases; unmatched junction bases: 7. CDR3 size: 15 residues. CDR3 region: CASSPLSGSVGELFF. In nucleotides, the CDR3 is TGTGCCAGCTCACCCTTAAGCGGGAGTGTCGGGGAGCTGTTTTTT.

The V call is TRBV20-1, the J call TRBJ2-7; 10 nucleotides agree with TRBD2. J was trimmed by 2 bases and V by 5 bases; bases with no gene match: 6. Germline values: CDR1 DFQATT, CDR2 SNEGSKA (reference sequence). This CDR3 region has 14 residues. CDR3 sequence reads: CSAFGLAETYEQYF. The DNA of the CDR3 is TGCAGTGCTTTTGGACTAGCGGAGACCTACGAGCAGTACTTC.

To note about this clonotype: This sequence may be a read error, since a much larger clone differs from it by one base. This chain joins TRBV3-1 and TRBJ2-2; D is perhaps TRBD1 or TRBD2 (5 bases each). Trimming left V 3 bases short and J 3 bases short, with 5 bases between. CDR3 length equals 13 residues. Germline CDR1 is LGHDT and CDR2 is YNNKEL (reference sequence). The CDR3 region is CASSQGDTGELFF. The CDR3 bases are TGTGCCAGCAGCCAGGGGGACACCGGGGAGCTGTTTTTT.

This clonotype was detected many times. The chain combines TRBV28 with TRBJ1-1; D is possibly TRBD1 (6 bases). With 1 base removed from V and 0 bases from J, the gap between germline ends came to 12 bases. The CDR3 runs 16 residues. Germline CDR1 is MDHEN and CDR2 is SYDVKM. The CDR3 sequence: CASSLYRGGLNTEAFF. The CDR3 bases are TGTGCCAGCAGTTTATACCGAGGGGGATTGAACACTGAAGCTTTCTTT.

The chain employs TRBV7-9 and TRBJ1-2, with no clear D. The CDR3 consists of 14 residues. Germline values: CDR1 SEHNR, CDR2 FQNEAQ (reference sequence). V was clipped by 1 base and J by 6 bases, with 12 bases between them. The CDR3 region has the DNA TGTGCCAGCAGCTTAGTCAGAGGTAATGATGGCTACACCTTC. This codes for CASSLVRGNDGYTF.

The sample holds a few counts of this clonotype. This rearrangement joins TRBV29-1 to TRBJ2-1, with 9 bases matching TRBD2. J lost 8 bases, V lost 4 bases, and 3 bases had no gene match. Germline CDR1 reads SQVTM; CDR2 reads ANQGSEA. The CDR3 sequence is 12 residues long. This chain's CDR3 is CSVGRLADEQFF. For the CDR3, the DNA is TGCAGCGTTGGTAGACTAGCGGATGAGCAGTTCTTC.

This chain links TRBV5-1 with TRBJ2-6, with D tentatively TRBD2 (5 bases). This CDR3 comprises 16 residues. Trimming removed 1 base at V and 5 bases at J, with 13 bases between. CDR1 and CDR2 (germline): SGHRS, YFSETQ. Here the CDR3 reads CASSLLGASWANVLTF. For the CDR3, the DNA is TGCGCCAGCAGCTTGTTGGGCGCTAGCTGGGCCAACGTCCTGACTTTC.